One TCR beta chain is described in this entry. The sample comes from a study of identical twins. Germline CDR1 reads SNHLY; CDR2 reads FYNNEI. The CDR3 has 12 amino acids. Trimming stripped 8 bases from V and 5 bases from J, with 13 bases between. One entry per CDR3 protein results from TCRdb running MiXCR on the 5' RACE reads. The sample has 550,000 to 700,000 distinct CDR3 sequences, approximately 22% seen once. The same specimen was also included in a second study, on T cells expressing NK-cell markers.

The sample taken for sequencing was PBMCs. The chain couples TRBV2 to TRBJ2-7; D is undetermined. The source is a woman under 30 in good health. The DNA of the CDR3 is TGTGCCAGCGCGGCTCTTGGGAACGAGCAGTACTTC. Protein: CASAALGNEQYF.